This T cell receptor beta chain was captured by sequencing in a study of T cell repertoires in cytomegalovirus infection. Across the whole study: Public TCR beta signatures indicated both CMV infection and matching HLA type.

TCRdb redid the calling of the reads with MiXCR, one entry per CDR3 protein. This table has 800,000 to 950,000 distinct CDR3 sequences, approximately 32% appearing once. Concerning this clonotype: What it binds is not known.

The CDR3 loop spans 14 amino acids. Deletions cut 5 bases from V and 7 bases from J, with 18 bases between. The germline V gene encodes CDR1 SEHNR and CDR2 FQNEAQ (reference sequence). Study results and caveats: Carriage of CMV together with the relevant HLA was identifiable through cumulative public TCR beta family frequency.

The chain employs TRBV7-9 and TRBJ2-7, with D hard to call. The TCR sequence derives from a human donor in good health (CMV status not recorded). Some clones in this sample may be carry-over from other donors' samples. The starting material was cultured CD8+ T cells from PBMCs, obtained from culture after CMV antigen stimulation. CDR3 region: CASSPPTGRLEQYV. The CDR3 bases are TGTGCCAGCAGCCCCCCTACGGGCAGGTTAGAGCAGTACGTC.